This TCR beta chain was retrieved from a study of OX40 agonist ivuxolimab in advanced cancers. Study-level information: Ivuxolimab is a fully human IgG2 antibody that activates OX40 (CD134). Participants averaged about 60 years of age (range roughly 23 to 79) and were 75% to 90% male. Of the participants, under 50% had some prior anti-PD-1, anti-PD-L1 or anti-CTLA-4 therapy, which was allowed.

The assay was immunoSEQ multiplex PCR, and TCRdb's table has in-frame clones only and misses some. This table has 55,000 to 75,000 clones, 85% appearing once. This TCR was recovered from an adult with an advanced solid tumor such as melanoma, head and neck, liver or kidney cancer. Material: CD4+ or CD8+ T cells sorted from blood, obtained in a trial of the OX40 agonist ivuxolimab.

The CDR3 protein is CASSRDRGSEQFF. The CDR3 DNA is TGCGCCAGCAGCAGGGACAGGGGGAGTGAGCAGTTCTTC. The chain is built from TRBV5-1 and TRBJ2-1; 11 nucleotides agree with TRBD1. CDR3 length: 13 amino acids. Germline V lookup: CDR1 SGHRS, CDR2 YFSETQ. V was clipped by 4 bases and J by 9 bases; unmatched bases: 3.